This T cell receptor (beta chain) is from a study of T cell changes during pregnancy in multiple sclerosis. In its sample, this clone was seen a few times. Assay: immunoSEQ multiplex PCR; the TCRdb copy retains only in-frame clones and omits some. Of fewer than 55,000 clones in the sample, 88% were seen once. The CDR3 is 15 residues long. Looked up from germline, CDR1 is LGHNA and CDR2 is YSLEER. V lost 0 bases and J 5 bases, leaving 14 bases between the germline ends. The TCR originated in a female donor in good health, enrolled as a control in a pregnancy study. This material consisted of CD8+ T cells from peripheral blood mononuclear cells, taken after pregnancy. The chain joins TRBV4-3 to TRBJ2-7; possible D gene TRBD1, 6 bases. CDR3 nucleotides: TGCGCCAGCAGCCAAGAAGGTCAGGGGCACCACGAGCAGTACTTC. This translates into CASSQEGQGHHEQYF.